Sequencing of this T cell receptor (beta chain) was carried out in a study of T cell repertoires in cytomegalovirus infection. The ends were cut back, 0 bases at V and 0 bases at J, with 9 bases in the middle. This CDR3 spans 15 amino acids. Germline lookup yields CDR1 MNHNS and CDR2 SASEGT. TCRdb itself ran the reads through MiXCR, one entry per CDR3 protein. The sample holds approximately 700,000 distinct CDR3 sequences, less than 40% seen once. This clonotype was sampled from a human donor in good health (CMV status not recorded). Some clones in this sample may be carry-over from other donors' samples. The chain is built from TRBV6-1 and TRBJ2-7; the D call may be TRBD1 or TRBD2 (5 bases each). The sample consisted of PBMCs. The CDR3 loop is CASSEASGSSYEQYF. DNA for the CDR3: TGTGCCAGCAGTGAAGCATCAGGGAGCTCCTACGAGCAGTACTTC.